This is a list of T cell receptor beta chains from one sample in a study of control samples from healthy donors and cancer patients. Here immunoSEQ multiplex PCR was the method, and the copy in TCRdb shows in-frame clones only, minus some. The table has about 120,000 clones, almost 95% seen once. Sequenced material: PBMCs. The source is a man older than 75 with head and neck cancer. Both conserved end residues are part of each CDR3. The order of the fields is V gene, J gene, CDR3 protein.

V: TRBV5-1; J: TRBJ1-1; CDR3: CASSLEAGANTEAFF
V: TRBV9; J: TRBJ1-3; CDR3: CASSVVSTWGAGNTIYF
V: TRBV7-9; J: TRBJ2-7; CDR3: CASSLGTSGSEEQYF
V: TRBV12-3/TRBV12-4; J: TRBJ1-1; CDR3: CASTGGGSTEAFF
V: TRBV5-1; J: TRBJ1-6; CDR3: CASSLEGVNNSPLHF
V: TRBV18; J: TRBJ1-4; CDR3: CASSPPGTGGLEKLFF
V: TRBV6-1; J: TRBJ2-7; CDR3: CASSEAAGPGGEQYF
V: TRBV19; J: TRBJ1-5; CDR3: CASSTDSNQPQHF
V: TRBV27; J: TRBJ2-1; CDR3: CASSLPRGTEQFF
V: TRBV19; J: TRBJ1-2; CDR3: CASSSDRGRDYGYTF
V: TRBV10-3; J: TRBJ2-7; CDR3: CAIRGTFPGEQYF
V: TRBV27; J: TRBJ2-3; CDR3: CASSFGDFRSSDTQYF
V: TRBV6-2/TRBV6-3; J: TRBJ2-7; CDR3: CASSYGADGPVGQYF
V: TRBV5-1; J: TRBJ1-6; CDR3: CASSLEGKSSYNSPLHF
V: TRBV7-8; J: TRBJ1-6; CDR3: CASSLVQPYNSPLHF
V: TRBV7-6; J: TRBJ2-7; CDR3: CASSFLAGPQDEQYF
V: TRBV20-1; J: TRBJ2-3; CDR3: CSGWRGDTQYF
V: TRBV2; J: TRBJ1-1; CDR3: CASSLRQPTEAFF
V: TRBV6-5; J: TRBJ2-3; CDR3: CATSIRGRTDTQYF
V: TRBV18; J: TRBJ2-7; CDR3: CASSWTSSYEQYF
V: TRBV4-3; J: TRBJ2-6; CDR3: CASSQGEGIGANVLTF
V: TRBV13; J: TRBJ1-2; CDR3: CASSPPDRLGTNYGYTF
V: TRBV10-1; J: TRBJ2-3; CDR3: CASSESIVGTGDSDTQYF
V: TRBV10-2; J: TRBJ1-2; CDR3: CASSPGQAPTF
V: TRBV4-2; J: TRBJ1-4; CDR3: CASSLRPGRLEKLFF
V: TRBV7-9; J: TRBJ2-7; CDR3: CASSTIYEQYF
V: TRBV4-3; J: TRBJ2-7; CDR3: CASSQDIGEELPYEQYF
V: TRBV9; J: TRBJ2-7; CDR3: CASSHPRQGTYEQYF
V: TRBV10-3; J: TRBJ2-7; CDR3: CAISDDSPYEQYF
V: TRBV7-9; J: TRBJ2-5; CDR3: CASSLNQETQYF
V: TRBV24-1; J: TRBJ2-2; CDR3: CATRLDRGNTGELFF
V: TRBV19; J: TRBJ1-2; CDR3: CASSIRGRNGYTF